A single sample is the source of the 13 T cell receptor beta chains below, sequenced in a study of blood T cell repertoires in COVID-19 (dated by TCRdb to 2019 to 2021). The protocol used for the library was the immunoSEQ multiplex PCR assay. In its TCRdb copy, this immuneACCESS table keeps in-frame sequences only and misses some clones. Where compared with another copy, unresolved V genes explain less than half of these, and the others have no known cause. The sample table shows tens of thousands of clones, and 65% to 90% are seen once. The ten biggest clones cover about 10% of the sample. The sequencing input was peripheral blood. These receptors were taken from a human donor in a cohort sampled during active COVID-19.

The chain joins TRBV3-1 (or the pseudogene TRBV3-2) to TRBJ2-1; a weak D match, TRBD2 (5 bases). CDR3 size: 11 residues. Trimming left V 3 bases short and J 10 bases short, with 7 bases between. The V gene's germline CDR1 is LGHDT and CDR2 YNNKEL (reference sequence). CDR3 sequence (DNA): TGTGCCAGCAGCCATCGACTAGAGCAGTTCTTC. It codes for CASSHRLEQFF.

The V call is TRBV30, the J call TRBJ2-3; 9 bases fit TRBD2. Germline V gene lookup returns CDR1 GTSNPN and CDR2 SVGIG (reference sequence). This CDR3 region has 14 residues. J gave up 8 bases and V 1 base, and 7 bases lay outside the gene matches. In DNA form, the CDR3 reads TGTGCCTGGAGTGGTGGTAGCGGGAGAGGTACGCAGTATTTT. Its protein is CAWSGGSGRGTQYF.

CDR3 nucleotide sequence: TGTGCCAGCAGCTTGACAGGGTTAGAAGCTTTCTTT. This translates into CASSLTGLEAFF. J is TRBJ1-1 and V is TRBV13; 7 bases line up with TRBD1. The CDR3 loop spans 12 amino acids. V was pared by 3 bases and J by 8 bases, with 3 bases of the junction left unmatched. CDR1 is PRHDT and CDR2 is FYEKMQ in the germline V gene (reference sequence).

This clone was detected only a few times. This chain joins TRBV4-1 and TRBJ2-1, with TRBD2 identical over 8 bases. Germline CDR1 and CDR2: MGHRA and YSYEKL. J was trimmed by 8 bases and V by 5 bases; bases with no gene match: 5. The CDR3 runs 13 residues. The chain's CDR3 is CASSSWTSYEQFF. The CDR3 bases are TGCGCCAGCAGCTCTTGGACTAGCTATGAGCAGTTCTTC.

This clone has just a few counts. The genes are TRBV30 and TRBJ2-3; weak D call: TRBD2 (6 bases). Germline assignment: CDR1 GTSNPN and CDR2 SVGIG (reference sequence). The CDR3 sequence is 11 residues long. The V end lost 2 bases, the J end lost 11 bases, and 11 bases lay between the germline ends. This CDR3 is CAWSWGGEQYF. The CDR3 DNA reads as TGTGCCTGGAGTTGGGGAGGAGAGCAGTATTTT.

V usage is TRBV5-4 and J usage is TRBJ2-5; 8 bases fit TRBD1. The germline CDR1 and CDR2 sequences are SGHNT and YYREEE (reference sequence). V gave up 2 bases and J gave up 5 bases; unmatched junction bases: 2. CDR3 length equals 13 residues. The CDR3 loop reads CASSFRGRETQYF. CDR3 DNA sequence: TGTGCCAGCAGCTTCAGGGGGCGGGAGACCCAGTACTTC.

This sequence joins TRBV6-5 and TRBJ2-2; the D is unclear. Germline CDR1 is MNHEY and CDR2 is SVGAGI. Trimming removed 2 bases at V and 1 base at J, with 5 bases between. This CDR3 contains 14 residues. CDR3 sequence reads: CASSYSMNTGELFF. CDR3 DNA: TGTGCCAGCAGTTACAGCATGAACACCGGGGAGCTGTTTTTT.

This chain joins TRBV7-9 and TRBJ1-5, with 8 bases identical to TRBD1. V was clipped by 4 bases and J by 8 bases; unmatched bases: 7. Germline assignment: CDR1 SEHNR and CDR2 FQNEAQ (reference sequence). There are 14 residues in the CDR3. CDR3 in DNA: TGTGCCAGCAGCTCCGGACAGGGTATGGAGCCCCAGCATTTT. This sequence encodes CASSSGQGMEPQHF.

In nucleotides, the CDR3 is TGCGCCAGCAGCCAAGATGTGGGCGCTGGGGCCAACGTCCTGACTTTC. Translating gives CASSQDVGAGANVLTF. The V gene is TRBV4-3, the J gene TRBJ2-6; D is ambiguous. This CDR3 has 16 amino acids. V lost 0 bases to trimming and J lost 2 bases, with 8 bases between them. Germline V CDR1 and CDR2: LGHNA, YSLEER.

The chain has TRBV5-5 and TRBJ1-5; tentatively, D is TRBD1 (6 bases). V was pared by 0 bases and J by 5 bases, with 9 bases between. This CDR3 comprises 14 residues. The V gene's germline CDR1 is SGHKS and CDR2 YYEKEE (reference sequence). The CDR3 bases are TGTGCCAGCAGCTTGGTCTACAGGGATCAGCCCCAGCATTTT. Its translation: CASSLVYRDQPQHF.

The V call is TRBV19, the J call TRBJ2-1, with 9 positions matching TRBD1. This CDR3 is built from 15 residues. The germline V gene has CDR1 LNHDA and CDR2 SQIVND (reference sequence). V lost 8 bases, J lost 4 bases, and 9 bases stayed unmatched. In DNA, the CDR3 is TGTGCCAGTGCGGATCCGGGACAGGGTTACAATGAGCAGTTCTTC. It yields the protein CASADPGQGYNEQFF.

This chain links TRBV5-4 with TRBJ2-2; 7 positions match TRBD2. Germline V CDR1 and CDR2: SGHNT, YYREEE (reference sequence). Trimming removed 0 bases from V and 4 bases from J; junction bases left unmatched: 6. This CDR3 region has 16 residues. The CDR3 DNA reads TGTGCCAGCAGCTTGGTCGGTAGCGGGCCCACCGGGGAGCTGTTTTTT. Residues: CASSLVGSGPTGELFF.

This chain uses TRBV3-1 (or the pseudogene TRBV3-2) with TRBJ2-7; TRBD2 agrees at 13 bases. Trimming at V came to 4 bases and at J to 1 base, leaving 1 base not matched to a gene. CDR1 is LGHDT and CDR2 is YNNKEL in the germline V gene (reference sequence). The CDR3 is 15 amino acids. In nucleotides, the CDR3 is TGTGCCAGCAGCCCGACTAGCGGGGGGTCCTACGAGCAGTACTTC. This encodes CASSPTSGGSYEQYF.